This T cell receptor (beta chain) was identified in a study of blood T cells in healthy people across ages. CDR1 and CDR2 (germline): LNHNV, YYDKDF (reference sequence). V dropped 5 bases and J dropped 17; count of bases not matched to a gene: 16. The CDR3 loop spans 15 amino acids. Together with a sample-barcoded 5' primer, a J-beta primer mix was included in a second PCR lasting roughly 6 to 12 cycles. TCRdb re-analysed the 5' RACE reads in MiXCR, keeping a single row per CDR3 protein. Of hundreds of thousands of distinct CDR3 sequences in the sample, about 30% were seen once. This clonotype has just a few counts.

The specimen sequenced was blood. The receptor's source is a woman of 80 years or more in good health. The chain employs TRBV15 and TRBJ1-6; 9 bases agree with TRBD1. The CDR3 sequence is CATSGTGTGFHSIHF. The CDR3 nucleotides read TGTGCCACCAGCGGGACCGGGACAGGGTTCCATAGTATCCACTTT.